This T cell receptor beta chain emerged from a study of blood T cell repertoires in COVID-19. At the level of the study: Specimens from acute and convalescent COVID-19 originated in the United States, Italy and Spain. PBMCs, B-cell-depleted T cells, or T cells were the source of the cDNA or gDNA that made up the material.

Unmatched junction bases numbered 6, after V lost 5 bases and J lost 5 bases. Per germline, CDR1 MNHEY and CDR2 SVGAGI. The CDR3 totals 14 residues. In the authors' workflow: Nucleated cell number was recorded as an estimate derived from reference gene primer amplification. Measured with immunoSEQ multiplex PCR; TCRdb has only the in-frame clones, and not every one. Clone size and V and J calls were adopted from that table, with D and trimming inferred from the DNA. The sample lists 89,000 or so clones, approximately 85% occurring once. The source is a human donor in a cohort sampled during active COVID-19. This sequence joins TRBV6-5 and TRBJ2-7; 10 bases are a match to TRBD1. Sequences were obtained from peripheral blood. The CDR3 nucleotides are TGTGCCAGCAGTCAACGACAGGGGGCCAACGAGCAGTACTTC. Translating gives CASSQRQGANEQYF.